This T cell receptor beta chain is from a study of blood T cells in healthy people across ages (dated by TCRdb to 2013 to 2016). Describing the broader study: In model experiments, roughly one uniquely barcoded TCR beta cDNA molecule per two T cells was captured by template switching. Age-related changes in TCR beta repertoire diversity were measured in the study by deep sequencing normalized with unique cDNA molecular identifiers. The donors were divided into four age groups: young (average around 16 years), middle-aged (over 35), aged (approximately 62) and long-lived (about 79). To avoid experimental bias, donors of different ages were randomly spread across the sequencing lanes. The study analyzed two additional independent replicas of 1 million unique cDNA reads from the same blood draw for two donors, one aged 18 to 29 and one aged 80 or older.

Here V drops 6 bases and J drops 6 bases, and the junction holds 10 bases not matched to any gene. Taken from the germline V gene, the CDR1 and CDR2 loops are SGHTS and YDEGEE. The CDR3 runs 15 amino acids, cysteine and phenylalanine included. Only the CDR3 DNA is retained, 45 bases long and in frame from the first base. Library preparation was by 5' RACE. Sequencer: Illumina HiSeq 2500. A second PCR of roughly 6 to 11 cycles was performed with a sample-barcoded 5' primer and a J-beta primer mix. Each TCR beta cDNA molecule received a unique molecular identifier from a template-switch 5' adaptor carrying 12 random nucleotides. At least 2.5 million CDR3-containing paired-end reads were obtained from each sample. All of the RNA was converted into first-strand cDNA using the Mint cDNA synthesis kit, with a TRBC-specific oligonucleotide serving as the primer. After uracil-DNA glycosylase treatment, a first 18-cycle PCR used universal primers M1SS and BC2_uni_R on all cDNA. In the source study's methods: For normalization, 1 million high-quality reads, each with a distinct molecular identifier, were randomly selected from each sample. Instead of being binned into consensus sequences, reads with shared molecular identifiers were discarded. MiTCR, with a Q25 quality threshold and the strictest error-elimination algorithm, was used for CDR3 identification, clonotype clustering and error correction. A nonparametric unseen species model with Euler transformation was used to estimate lower-bound total TCR beta diversity. The public reads were quality trimmed at Q25 with fastp and then assembled into clones with MiXCR by TCRdb, keeping productive beta chains. CDR3 protein sequences are deduplicated, and each keeps its most common genes and DNA. The V and J calls were not made by the authors but by TCRdb's processing. A total of 650,000 to 700,000 distinct CDR3 sequences appear in this sample, roughly 30% of them only once. The ten top clones hold over 15% of the sample.

Study-wide conclusions, independent of this receptor: Observed TCR beta diversity correlated strongly with the percentage of naive T cells measured by flow cytometry. Compared with the aged group, more naive CD4+ T cells, fewer expanded clones and increased TCR diversity were shown by the long-lived group, suggesting age selection. Estimates of total diversity based on one million sequenced T cells were considered lower bounds and underestimates. Donor CMV infection status was unknown, potentially confounding age-related changes in expanded clonotypes. As age increased, observed TCR beta diversity per million T cells dropped in a roughly linear way, and a significant reduction was already evident by age roughly 40. Since profiling was done on bulk unsorted PBMCs, naive and antigen-experienced compartments could not be conclusively compared.

The 39 donors, aged 6 to 90 years, were systemically healthy Caucasian individuals from Russia. Each donor gave 9 to 10 milliliters of peripheral blood, collected into EDTA-treated Vacutainer tubes. PBMCs were isolated by Ficoll-Paque density-gradient centrifugation, with at least 6 million obtained per sample. Trizol reagent was used to extract total RNA from the PBMCs, yielding at least 6 micrograms per sample. The percentages of naive CD45RAhigh/CD27high T cells were determined by flow cytometry on a PBMC aliquot from every donor. This clonotype was counted at least ten times. The antigen it binds to is not known. There are no base qualities to consult, and no much larger clone falls within one base.

The chain is encoded by TRBV5-8 joined to TRBJ2-1; TRBD2 lines up with 9 middle nucleotides. The source of this sequence is a woman aged 80 or over in good health. Donor details come from another sample of the same person, matched by shared clones. Sequencing was done on a sample of blood. In nucleotide form, the sequence is TGTGCCAGCAAGGCCGCGGGCGGGGGGGCCAATGAGCAGTTCTTC. Translation gives CASKAAGGGANEQFF. Outside the CDR3, residues come from the reference TRBV5-8 and TRBJ2-1 proteins, so the full variable domain is: EAGVTQSPTHLIKTRGQQATLRCSPISGHTSVYWYQQALGLGLQFLLWYDEGEERNRGNFPPRFSGRQFPNYSSELNVNALELEDSALYLCASKAAGGGANEQFFGPGTRLTVL.